Below are 9 T cell receptor beta chains sequenced from a single sample in a study of radiotherapy plus CTLA-4 blockade in lung cancer. Clones were sequenced by immunoSEQ multiplex PCR, and TCRdb holds only the in-frame ones, with some missing. The sample comprises 30,000 to 40,000 clones, approximately 85% of which are singletons, and 5.8% rests with the top ten. The sample consisted of peripheral blood, taken from a patient treated with radiotherapy plus ipilimumab. The receptors derive from a human donor with non-small cell lung cancer who had stable disease on radiotherapy plus ipilimumab.

This clone was found a few times. This chain connects TRBV28 to TRBJ1-5, with 8 positions matching TRBD1. The CDR3 loop spans 14 amino acids. V was clipped by 4 bases and J by 3 bases; unmatched bases: 2. Germline V gene sequence: CDR1 MDHEN, CDR2 SYDVKM. The CDR3 coding sequence is TGTGCCAGCAGTTCCAGGGGGCCCAATCAGCCCCAGCATTTT. Protein: CASSSRGPNQPQHF.

This clone has just one count. The chain links TRBV10-3 to TRBJ1-3; 10 positions agree with TRBD1. Trimming at V came to 10 bases and at J to 3 bases, leaving 15 bases not matched to a gene. CDR1 is ENHRY, CDR2 SYGVKD, per germline. The CDR3 has 17 amino acids. CDR3 protein: CANPPSDRGSLGNTIYF. The CDR3 DNA sequence: TGTGCCAACCCACCCTCGGACAGGGGGTCGCTTGGAAACACCATATATTTT.

This chain joins TRBV7-6 and TRBJ2-3, with 8 bases aligning to TRBD1. V lost 3 bases, J lost 1 base, and 0 bases stayed unmatched. Per the germline V gene, CDR1 is SGHVS and CDR2 is FNYEAQ. This CDR3 comprises 14 residues. The CDR3 DNA is TGTGCCAGCAGCTTGACAGGGGGCACAGATACGCAGTATTTT. Translation gives CASSLTGGTDTQYF.

This sequence joins TRBV7-9 and TRBJ2-2; D possibly corresponds to TRBD1 (6 bases). V was shortened by 3 bases and J by 4 bases, with 9 bases between the two germline ends. The CDR3 spans 14 residues. Germline-derived CDR1 and CDR2 are SEHNR and FQNEAQ (reference sequence). This CDR3 is CASSFLRGTGELFF. CDR3 sequence (DNA): TGTGCCAGCAGCTTCCTCAGGGGCACCGGGGAGCTGTTTTTT.

This chain connects TRBV9 to TRBJ2-2, with 8 nucleotides matching TRBD2. CDR3 length: 16 amino acids. Germline-derived CDR1 and CDR2 are SGDLS and YYNGEE. The trim removed 3 bases at V and 0 bases at J, leaving 4 bases unmatched. Here the CDR3 reads CASSALAGTNTGELFF. CDR3 nucleotides: TGTGCCAGCAGCGCCTTAGCGGGGACGAACACCGGGGAGCTGTTTTTT.

The V call is TRBV13, the J call TRBJ2-7, with TRBD2 as a possible D gene (5 bases). Trimming shortened V by 3 bases and J by 2 bases, and 14 bases separated the two germline ends. This CDR3 comprises 15 residues. Germline assignment: CDR1 PRHDT and CDR2 FYEKMQ (reference sequence). The chain's CDR3 is CASSLGWTGPYEQYF. CDR3 nucleotides: TGTGCCAGCAGCTTGGGTTGGACTGGACCCTACGAGCAGTACTTC.

V gene TRBV7-8 combines with J gene TRBJ2-2, with a tentative D call TRBD2 (6 bases). Germline V gene data show CDR1 as SGHVS and CDR2 as FQNEAQ. The CDR3 sequence is 14 residues long. Trimming removed 9 bases at V and 3 bases at J, with 14 bases between. CDR3 in DNA: TGTGCCAGTCACGGTTGGGAGGACACCGGGGAGCTGTTTTTT. Translated, it gives CASHGWEDTGELFF.

This clone was counted between two and nine times. The J gene is TRBJ1-2, the V gene TRBV20-1; D is undetermined. Trimming shortened V by 0 bases and J by 11 bases, and 10 bases separated the two germline ends. Germline V gives CDR1 DFQATT, CDR2 SNEGSKA (reference sequence). This CDR3 has 11 amino acids. The CDR3 DNA reads TGCAGTGCTAGAGACCGGGTGATTTACACCTTC. It encodes CSARDRVIYTF.

V gene TRBV18 combines with J gene TRBJ1-2, with no clear D. The CDR3 has 14 amino acids. Trimming took 2 bases from V and 2 from J, leaving 9 bases between them. Germline V lookup: CDR1 KGHSH, CDR2 LQKENI. The CDR3 DNA sequence: TGTGCCAGCTCACCAACATGGCAGAACTATGGCTACACCTTC. Its protein product is CASSPTWQNYGYTF.